The 23 T cell receptor beta chains below all came from one sample that was sequenced in a study of T-cell memory formation after mild COVID-19. In TCRdb, the 5' RACE reads were re-called with MiXCR into one record per CDR3 protein. The sample lists 300,000 to 400,000 distinct CDR3 sequences; 25% to 30% were seen once. Sample: PBMCs or a T cell subset sorted from them (not recorded which). These receptors came from an adult woman who had mild COVID-19 (a few samples of this study predate the infection). Cell type and time point are not known.

This clonotype turned up a few times. This rearrangement joins TRBV12-3 or TRBV12-4 to TRBJ1-5; tentative D call: TRBD1 (5 bases). Trimming pared 5 bases from V and 5 bases from J, leaving 13 bases between. The CDR3 is 14 residues long. CDR3 sequence (DNA): TGTGCCAGCAGTACCGGGAGGGGCTATCAGCCCCAGCATTTT. It yields the protein CASSTGRGYQPQHF.

This clonotype turned up a few times. The chain carries TRBV3-1 and TRBJ2-7; TRBD1 agrees at 9 bases. This CDR3 comprises 15 residues. V lost 1 base and J lost 3; bases outside the gene matches: 4. Looked up from germline, CDR1 is LGHDT and CDR2 is YNNKEL (reference sequence). CDR3 residues: CASSQGPGQGYEQYF. The CDR3 nucleotides are TGTGCCAGCAGCCAAGGGCCGGGACAGGGCTACGAGCAGTACTTC.

Written as DNA, the CDR3 is TGTGCCAGCAGCCCTAAAGGGTACGGGGCAAACACTGAAGCTTTCTTT. It codes for CASSPKGYGANTEAFF. This chain joins TRBV7-9 and TRBJ1-1; D perhaps matches TRBD1 (5 bases). The germline gives CDR1 SEHNR, CDR2 FQNEAQ (reference sequence). V lost 5 bases and J 2 bases, leaving 18 bases between the germline ends. CDR3 length: 16 amino acids.

This clonotype turned up a few times. This chain uses TRBV4-1 with TRBJ2-2, with TRBD2 identical over 7 bases. V shed 1 base and J 1 base; nucleotides not matched to a gene: 6. From germline, CDR1 is MGHRA and CDR2 YSYEKL. CDR3 length: 17 amino acids. The CDR3 sequence is CASSQARAGVNTGELFF. CDR3 DNA sequence: TGCGCCAGCAGCCAAGCCCGCGCGGGGGTGAACACCGGGGAGCTGTTTTTT.

The chain employs TRBV5-1 and TRBJ2-2; D is unresolved. Per germline, CDR1 SGHRS and CDR2 YFSETQ. V lost 6 bases and J 6 bases, leaving 15 bases between the germline ends. This CDR3 comprises 14 residues. The CDR3 region is CASTDKPTAGELFF. As DNA, the CDR3 is TGCGCCAGCACCGATAAACCTACGGCCGGGGAGCTGTTTTTT.

This clonotype was detected a few times. The V gene is TRBV4-3, the J gene TRBJ1-2; 11 bases agree with TRBD1. From germline, CDR1 is LGHNA and CDR2 YSLEER. The CDR3 is 15 amino acids. V lost 3 bases to trimming and J lost 7 bases; unmatched junction nucleotides: 7. CDR3 sequence (DNA): TGCGCCAGCAGCCAGCAGGGACAGGGGGTGGGTGGCTACACCTTC. Protein product: CASSQQGQGVGGYTF.

The chain uses TRBV5-1 and TRBJ2-5; possibly TRBD2 for D (5 bases). V was cut by 0 bases and J by 5 bases, with 17 bases left in between. The CDR3 runs 16 residues. CDR1 SGHRS and CDR2 YFSETQ come from the germline V gene. CDR3 bases: TGCGCCAGCAGCTTGGGCCGGGGTAGTCGGTCGGAGACCCAGTACTTC. As protein: CASSLGRGSRSETQYF.

The chain recombines TRBV6-6 with TRBJ2-7, with 11 bases identical to TRBD1. The germline CDR1 and CDR2 sequences are MNHNY and SVGAGI (reference sequence). Germline trimming cut 6 bases from V and 5 bases from J; bases unmatched to any gene: 6. The CDR3 sequence is 14 residues long. The CDR3 loop is CASRWDRGYHEQYF. DNA of the CDR3: TGTGCCAGCAGGTGGGACAGGGGGTACCACGAGCAGTACTTC.

The V and J genes are TRBV4-2 and TRBJ2-7; D is possibly TRBD2 (6 bases). CDR3 length: 16 amino acids. V was cut by 1 base and J by 4 bases, with 17 bases left in between. The germline V gene encodes CDR1 LGHNA and CDR2 YNFKEQ. CDR3 protein: CASSQGVERAPYEQYF. CDR3 bases: TGTGCCAGCAGCCAAGGGGTGGAGCGGGCACCTTACGAGCAGTACTTC.

V is TRBV20-1 and J is TRBJ2-1; TRBD2 agrees at 7 bases. Trimming removed 3 bases from V and 4 bases from J; junction bases left unmatched: 9. The CDR3 contains 15 residues. From germline, CDR1 is DFQATT and CDR2 SNEGSKA (reference sequence). In DNA, the CDR3 is TGCAGTGCTAGCGTCCCAGCGGGGACTTACAATGAGCAGTTCTTC. Protein product: CSASVPAGTYNEQFF.

This clonotype was observed many times. The chain couples TRBV4-3 to TRBJ2-2, with D maybe TRBD2 (6 bases). From germline, CDR1 is LGHNA and CDR2 YSLEER. Trimming removed 1 base from V and 2 bases from J, with 11 bases in between. The CDR3 extends over 16 amino acids. DNA of the CDR3: TGCGCCAGCAGCCAAGGACGGGACTTCAACACCGGGGAGCTGTTTTTT. Protein: CASSQGRDFNTGELFF.

The chain carries TRBV20-1 and TRBJ2-7; D may correspond to TRBD1 or TRBD2 (6 bases each). With 0 bases removed from V and 7 bases from J, the gap between germline ends came to 22 bases. Germline V gene lookup returns CDR1 DFQATT and CDR2 SNEGSKA (reference sequence). This CDR3 is 16 amino acids long. The CDR3 is CSARDRRQGGGGEQYF. The CDR3 region has the DNA TGCAGTGCTAGAGATCGAAGGCAGGGAGGAGGGGGAGAGCAGTACTTC.

This clonotype was detected only a few times. DNA of the CDR3: TGCGCCAGCAGGAGCGGGGTCCAAGAGACCCAGTACTTC. Translated: CASRSGVQETQYF. The chain combines TRBV5-1 with TRBJ2-5; 7 nucleotides match TRBD2. The CDR3 length is 13 residues. The V gene's germline CDR1 is SGHRS and CDR2 YFSETQ. V was pared by 5 bases and J by 1 base, with 2 bases of the junction left unmatched.

The table lists this clonotype with a few counts. The J gene is TRBJ2-1, the V gene TRBV9, with D uncertain. Germline V gene lookup returns CDR1 SGDLS and CDR2 YYNGEE. The CDR3 is made up of 15 amino acids. Trimming left V 6 bases short and J 4 bases short, with 17 bases between. For the CDR3, the DNA is TGTGCCAGCAACTCCGCGGCATCCGGGTACAATGAGCAGTTCTTC. Residues: CASNSAASGYNEQFF.

This clonotype was observed a handful of times. V gene TRBV6-6 combines with J gene TRBJ2-7; the D is unclear. The CDR3 has 17 amino acids. V was cut by 0 bases and J by 1 base, with 16 bases left in between. Germline V CDR1 and CDR2: MNHNY, SVGAGI (reference sequence). CDR3 residues: CASSYSFDSTLSYEQYF. For the CDR3, the DNA is TGTGCCAGCAGTTACTCCTTCGACTCCACCTTGTCCTACGAGCAGTACTTC.

The chain employs TRBV29-1 and TRBJ1-1; no clear D gene. Germline V gives CDR1 SQVTM, CDR2 ANQGSEA. The CDR3 length is 13 residues. Trimming shortened V by 7 bases and J by 2 bases, and 14 bases separated the two germline ends. DNA of the CDR3: TGCAGCGCCGACCAGGAGATAAACACTGAAGCTTTCTTT. The encoded protein is CSADQEINTEAFF.

V is TRBV7-2 and J is TRBJ2-3; D is unresolved. The V end lost 6 bases, the J end lost 6 bases, and 7 bases lay between the germline ends. The CDR3 has 11 residues. Germline V lookup: CDR1 SGHTA, CDR2 FQGNSA. CDR3 in DNA: TGTGCCAGCAGTAAAGTTGATACGCAGTATTTT. Its translation is CASSKVDTQYF.

This chain uses TRBV9 with TRBJ2-1; D possibly matches TRBD1 or TRBD2 (5 bases each). The germline V gene has CDR1 SGDLS and CDR2 YYNGEE. V shed 0 bases and J shed 9 bases, with 16 bases lying between them. The CDR3 contains 15 residues. CDR3 bases: TGTGCCAGCAGCGTAGGGGGGTCTTCTTTCACTGAGCAGTTCTTC. It translates to CASSVGGSSFTEQFF.

The chain employs TRBV15 and TRBJ2-5; D might be TRBD2 (5 bases). Trimming removed 1 base from V and 5 bases from J, with 11 bases in between. Germline CDR1 is LNHNV and CDR2 is YYDKDF (reference sequence). The CDR3 runs 14 residues. The CDR3, as DNA: TGTGCCACCAGCAGAGTTGGTAGCGACGAGACCCAGTACTTC. This encodes CATSRVGSDETQYF.

The gene calls are TRBV18 and TRBJ1-2; 9 bases are shared with TRBD1. Germline CDR1 reads KGHSH; CDR2 reads LQKENI. With V trimmed by 5 bases and J by 2 bases, 0 bases remained unmatched. The CDR3 contains 13 residues. The CDR3 loop reads CASSDRGNYGYTF. The CDR3, as DNA: TGTGCCAGCTCAGACAGGGGGAACTATGGCTACACCTTC.

The chain couples TRBV6-5 to TRBJ1-4; no clear D. V lost 2 bases, J lost 7 bases, and 11 bases lay in between. The CDR3 is 14 residues long. The V gene's germline CDR1 is MNHEY and CDR2 SVGAGI. DNA of the CDR3: TGTGCCAGCAGTTACGGGCTGGGAAGTGAAAAACTGTTTTTT. This sequence encodes CASSYGLGSEKLFF.

The chain uses TRBV5-1 and TRBJ2-1; D is undetermined. CDR1 is SGHRS, CDR2 YFSETQ, per germline. Trimming shortened V by 2 bases and J by 0 bases, and 6 bases separated the two germline ends. There are 14 residues in the CDR3. CDR3 region: CASSLGTSYNEQFF. CDR3 DNA sequence: TGCGCCAGCAGCTTAGGTACCTCCTACAATGAGCAGTTCTTC.

The CDR3 is CSANPPRGVSYEQYF. CDR3 sequence (DNA): TGCAGTGCTAACCCCCCCCGCGGAGTCTCCTACGAGCAGTACTTC. The V and J genes are TRBV20-1 and TRBJ2-7; D uncertain. Trimming took off 4 bases at V and 0 bases at J, with 16 bases between the two ends. The CDR3 totals 15 residues. Per germline, CDR1 DFQATT and CDR2 SNEGSKA (reference sequence).